The T cell receptor (beta chain) under discussion was sequenced for a study of shared clonotypes between healthy human individuals. The authors split each subset's genomic DNA evenly across several immunoSEQ plates. Methods used by the authors: With immunoSEQ giving junction-only sequences and no quality scores, filtering differed. Repertoires were generated with immunoSEQ multiplex PCR, while TCRdb's copy carries only in-frame clones and drops some. That table gives V, J and clone size, and the DNA gave D and trimming. The sample records about 1,500,000 clones, roughly 97% being singletons. With regard to this clone: Its antigen is as yet unknown.

The V gene's germline CDR1 is MNHNS and CDR2 SASEGT. This CDR3 region has 11 residues. V was clipped by 6 bases and J by 1 base, with 3 bases between them. Overall study results and limits: Investigators expected sequencing depth to affect clonotype sharing among donors. The represented genetic and exposure-history diversity was limited by the small number of donors.

This clonotype originated in a man aged 25 to 40 in good health. The rearrangement joins TRBV6-1 to TRBJ1-1; D is uncertain. What was sequenced was naive CD4+ T cells sorted from blood. Specified subset: CD45RA+ positively selected. The CDR3, as DNA: TGTGCCAGCAGGGGGAACACTGAAGCTTTCTTT. Residues: CASRGNTEAFF.